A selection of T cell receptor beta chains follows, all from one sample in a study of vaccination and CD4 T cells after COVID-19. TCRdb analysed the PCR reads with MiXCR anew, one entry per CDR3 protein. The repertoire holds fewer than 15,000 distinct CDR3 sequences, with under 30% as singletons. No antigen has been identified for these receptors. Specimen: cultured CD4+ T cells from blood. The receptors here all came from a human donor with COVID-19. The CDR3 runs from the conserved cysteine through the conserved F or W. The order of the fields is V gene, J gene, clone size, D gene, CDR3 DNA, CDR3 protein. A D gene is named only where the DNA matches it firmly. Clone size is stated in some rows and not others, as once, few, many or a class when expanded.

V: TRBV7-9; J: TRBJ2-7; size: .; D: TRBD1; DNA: TGTGCCAGCAGCCTTGGACAGGGCGAGGGCGAGCAGTACTTC; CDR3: CASSLGQGEGEQYF
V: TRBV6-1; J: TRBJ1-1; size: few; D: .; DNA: TGTGCCAGCAGAGACACAGGGTCGCGTGAAGCTTTCTTT; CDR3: CASRDTGSREAFF
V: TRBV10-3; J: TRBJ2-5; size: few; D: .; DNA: TGTGCCATCAGTGAGGGACAAGAGACCCAGTACTTC; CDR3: CAISEGQETQYF
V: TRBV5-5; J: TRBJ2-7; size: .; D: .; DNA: TGTGCCAGCAGCCGGTTGGGATACTACGAGCAGTACTTC; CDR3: CASSRLGYYEQYF
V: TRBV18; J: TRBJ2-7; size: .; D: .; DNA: TGTGCCAGCTCACCTGGACAGTCCTACGAGCAGTACTTC; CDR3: CASSPGQSYEQYF
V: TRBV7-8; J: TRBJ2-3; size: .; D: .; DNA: TGTACCAGCACATCCGGGGGAGATACGCAGTATTTT; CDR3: CTSTSGGDTQYF
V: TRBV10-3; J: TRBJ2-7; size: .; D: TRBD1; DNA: TGTGCCATCAGTGAGTCTCAGGGACAGGGGCGATTAGACCAGCAGTACTTC; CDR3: CAISESQGQGRLDQQYF
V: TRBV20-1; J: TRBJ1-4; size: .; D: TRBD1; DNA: TGCAGTGCACAGACAGGGGGGAATGAAAAACTGTTTTTT; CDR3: CSAQTGGNEKLFF
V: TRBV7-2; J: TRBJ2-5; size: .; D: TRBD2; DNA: TGTGCCAGCAGCTTAGGGGGCGGGGGGGCCTGGGAGACCCAGTACTTC; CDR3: CASSLGGGGAWETQYF
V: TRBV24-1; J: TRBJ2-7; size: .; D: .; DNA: TGTGCCACCTCTCCCGGGGGCACTAGCTCCTACGAGCAGTACTTC; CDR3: CATSPGGTSSYEQYF
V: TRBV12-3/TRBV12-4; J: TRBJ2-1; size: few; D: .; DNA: TGTGCCAGCAGTCCACGGCTGGCGGGGAACAATGAGCAGTTCTTC; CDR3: CASSPRLAGNNEQFF
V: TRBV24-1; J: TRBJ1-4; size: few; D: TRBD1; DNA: TGTGCCACCAGTGGGACAGGGAAGGAAGAAAAACTGTTTTTT; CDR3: CATSGTGKEEKLFF
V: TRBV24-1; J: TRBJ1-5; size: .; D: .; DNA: TGTGCCACCAACGGTCGATCGTCTAACCCTGTATATAGCAATCAGCCCCAGCATTTT; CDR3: CATNGRSSNPVYSNQPQHF
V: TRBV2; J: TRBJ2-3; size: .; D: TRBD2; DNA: TGTGCCAGCAGCAATGGGGGGGAGAACACAGATACGCAGTATTTT; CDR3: CASSNGGENTDTQYF
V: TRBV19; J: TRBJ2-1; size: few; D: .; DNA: TGTGCCAGTAGTTCAGGCCAGGGGCCCCACAATGAGCAGTTCTTC; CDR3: CASSSGQGPHNEQFF
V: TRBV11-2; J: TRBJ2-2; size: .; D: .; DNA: TGTGCCAGCAGCTTAGTCAGGGTGTACGGGGAGCTGTTTTTT; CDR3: CASSLVRVYGELFF
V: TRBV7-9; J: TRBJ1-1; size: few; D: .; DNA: TGTGCCAGCAGCTTAGCGGACGGCCAGGGGGCTTTCTTT; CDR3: CASSLADGQGAFF
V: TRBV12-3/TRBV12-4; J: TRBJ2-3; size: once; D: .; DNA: TGTGCCAGCAGCCAGGGGACGGGTTTTACAGATACGCAGTATTTT; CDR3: CASSQGTGFTDTQYF
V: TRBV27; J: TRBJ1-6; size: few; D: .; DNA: TGTGCCAGCGCTGCCCCCCCCGGGGCCCTAAATTCACCCCTCCACTTT; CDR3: CASAAPPGALNSPLHF
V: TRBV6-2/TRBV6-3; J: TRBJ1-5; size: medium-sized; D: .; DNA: TGTGCCAGCAGCCTCGTGGGCAGCAATCAGCCCCAGCATTTT; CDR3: CASSLVGSNQPQHF
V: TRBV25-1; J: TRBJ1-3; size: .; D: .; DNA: TGTGCCAGTTTGGGCTCTGGAAACACCATATATTTT; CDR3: CASLGSGNTIYF
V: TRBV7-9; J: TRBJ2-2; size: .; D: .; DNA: TGTGCCAGCAGCTTATTCACCGGGGAGCTGTTTTTT; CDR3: CASSLFTGELFF
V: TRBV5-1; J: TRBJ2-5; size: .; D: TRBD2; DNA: TGCGCCAGCAGGGCCGCGACTAGCGGGGGATTAAAGTACCAAGAGACCCAGTACTTC; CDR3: CASRAATSGGLKYQETQYF
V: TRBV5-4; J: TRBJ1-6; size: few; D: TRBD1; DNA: TGTGCCAGCAGCTTGGGACAGGGAAACCAATCACCCCTCCACTTT; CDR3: CASSLGQGNQSPLHF
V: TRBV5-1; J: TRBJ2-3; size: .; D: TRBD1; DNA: TGCGCCAGCAGCTTGGGGACTGGACAGGGGCACGGTACGCAGTATTTT; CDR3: CASSLGTGQGHGTQYF
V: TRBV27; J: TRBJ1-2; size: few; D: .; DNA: TGTGCCAGCAGTTTACGTGAGCGCGATGGCTACACCTTC; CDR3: CASSLRERDGYTF
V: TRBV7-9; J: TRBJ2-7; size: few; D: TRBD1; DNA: TGTGCCAGCAGCAGAGGACAGGGACCGCCTCGTGAGCAGTACTTC; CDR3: CASSRGQGPPREQYF
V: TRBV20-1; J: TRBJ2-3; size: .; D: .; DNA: TGCAGTGCTAGGAGCTTCCAGGCGGATACGCAGTATTTT; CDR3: CSARSFQADTQYF
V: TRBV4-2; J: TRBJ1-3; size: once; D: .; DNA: TGTGCCAGCAGCCAAGATAGTCGAGGACAGCCCTCTGGAAACACCATATATTTT; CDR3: CASSQDSRGQPSGNTIYF
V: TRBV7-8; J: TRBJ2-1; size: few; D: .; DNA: TGTGCCAGCAGCTTGAGGGGGGGGTATGAGCAGTTCTTC; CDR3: CASSLRGGYEQFF
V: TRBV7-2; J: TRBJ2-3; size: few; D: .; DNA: TGTGCCAGCAGCTTTAGGGACGGCGCAGATACGCAGTATTTT; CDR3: CASSFRDGADTQYF
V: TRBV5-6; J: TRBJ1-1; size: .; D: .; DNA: TGTGCCAGCAGCCGGAATTATGACAGTAACACTGAAGCTTTCTTT; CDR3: CASSRNYDSNTEAFF
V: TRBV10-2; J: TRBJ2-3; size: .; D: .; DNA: TGCGCCAGCCTACTAGCAGGTGGAGATACGCAGTATTTT; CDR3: CASLLAGGDTQYF
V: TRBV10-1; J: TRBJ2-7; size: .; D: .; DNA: TGCGCCAGCAGTGACCCTCGAGCGTGGGGTCGGGAGCAGTACTTC; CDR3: CASSDPRAWGREQYF
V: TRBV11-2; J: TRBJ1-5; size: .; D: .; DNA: TGTGCCAGCAGCTTATCGACAGTCAATCAGCCCCAGCATTTT; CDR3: CASSLSTVNQPQHF
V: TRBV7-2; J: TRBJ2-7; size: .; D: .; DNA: TGTGCCAGCAGCTTCCCCCCCTCCTACGAGCAGTACTTC; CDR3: CASSFPPSYEQYF
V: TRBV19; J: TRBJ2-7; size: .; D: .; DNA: TGTGCCAGTAGTCCGAACCCCAGGGCCGAGCAGTACTTC; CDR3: CASSPNPRAEQYF
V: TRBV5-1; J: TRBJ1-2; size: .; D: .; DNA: TGCGCCAGCAGCTTTGTCCTGCCCGGGGTTAATGGCTACACCTTC; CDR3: CASSFVLPGVNGYTF
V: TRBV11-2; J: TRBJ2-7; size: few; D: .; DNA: TGTGCCAGCAGCTTAGCGGGGCAGGGTGGTGAGTACGAGCAGTACTTC; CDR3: CASSLAGQGGEYEQYF
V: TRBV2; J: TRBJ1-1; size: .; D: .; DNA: TGTGCCAGCGGGGTGAACACTGAAGCTTTCTTT; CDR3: CASGVNTEAFF
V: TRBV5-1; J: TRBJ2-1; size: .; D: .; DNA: TGCGCCAGCAGCCCTGGTACCGGGGCAGGCTACAATGAGCAGTTCTTC; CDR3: CASSPGTGAGYNEQFF
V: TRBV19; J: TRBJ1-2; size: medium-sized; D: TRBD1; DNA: TGTGCCAGTAGTATAGTGGGACAGGGGGCTGTGCGGGAAGGCTACACCTTC; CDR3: CASSIVGQGAVREGYTF
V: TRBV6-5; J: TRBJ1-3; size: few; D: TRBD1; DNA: TGTGCCAGCAGTTCGGGACAGGGAAAGACCATATATTTT; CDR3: CASSSGQGKTIYF
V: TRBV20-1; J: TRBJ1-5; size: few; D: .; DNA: TGCAGTGCTGCGGACGGACATAGCAATCAGCCCCAGCATTTT; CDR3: CSAADGHSNQPQHF
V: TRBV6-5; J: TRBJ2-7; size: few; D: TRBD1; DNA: TGTGCCAGCAGTTGGGGCTCGACAGGGGCAGCCGCCTACGAGCAGTACTTC; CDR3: CASSWGSTGAAAYEQYF
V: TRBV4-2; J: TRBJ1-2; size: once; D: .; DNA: TGTGCCAGCAGCCAGGAATCGACAGGCGCGCTGGGCTACACCTTC; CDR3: CASSQESTGALGYTF
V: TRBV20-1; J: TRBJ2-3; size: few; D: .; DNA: TGCAGTGCTAGAGGGGCCAGCGGTTCGGATACGCAGTATTTT; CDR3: CSARGASGSDTQYF
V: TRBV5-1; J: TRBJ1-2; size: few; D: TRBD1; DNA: TGCGCCAGCAGCAGTCAGGACAGGGTTAGATCTGGCTACACCTTC; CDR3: CASSSQDRVRSGYTF
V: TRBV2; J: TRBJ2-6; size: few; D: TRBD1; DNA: TGTGCCAGCAGAAAAGGGACAGTGCCATCTGGGGCCAACGTCCTGACTTTC; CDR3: CASRKGTVPSGANVLTF